A single sample is the source of the 25 T cell receptor beta chains below, sequenced in a study of T cell responses to AZD1222 COVID-19 vaccine. Method: immunoSEQ multiplex PCR; TCRdb's copy keeps in-frame clones and lacks some. This table holds around 200,000 clones, approximately 90% found once. The sequences come from peripheral blood, collected on day 0 of AZD1222 vaccination. The receptors come from an adult in good health.

This chain uses TRBV14 with TRBJ1-4, with TRBD1 matching 7 bases. V trimming: 4 bases; J trimming: 8 bases; junction bases outside the gene matches: 7. Germline CDR1 is SGHDN and CDR2 is FVKESK. CDR3 size: 14 residues. The chain's CDR3 is CASSRGQVGEKLFF. The CDR3, as DNA: TGTGCCAGCAGCCGCGGACAGGTTGGAGAAAAACTGTTTTTT.

This chain uses TRBV5-1 with TRBJ1-1; maybe TRBD1 (5 bases). Trimming removed 2 bases from V and 4 bases from J, with 9 bases in between. The CDR3 extends over 13 amino acids. Per the germline V gene, CDR1 is SGHRS and CDR2 is YFSETQ. DNA of the CDR3: TGCGCCAGCAGCTTTATTAGGGGCACTGAAGCTTTCTTT. Translating it yields CASSFIRGTEAFF.

This clone appeared a single time. This chain joins TRBV11-2 and TRBJ2-7; D is unclear. The length of the CDR3 is 15 residues. The V gene's germline CDR1 is SGHAT and CDR2 FQNNGV. V was shortened by 0 bases and J by 7 bases, with 16 bases between the two germline ends. The CDR3 is CASSLDLWTSAEQYF. CDR3 bases: TGTGCCAGCAGCTTAGATCTCTGGACCTCCGCTGAGCAGTACTTC. The full variable domain, with the rest looked up from reference TRBV11-2 and TRBJ2-7, is EAGVAQSPRYKIIEKRQSVAFWCNPISGHATLYWYQQILGQGPKLLIQFQNNGVVDDSQLPKDRFSAERLKGVDSTLKIQPAKLEDSAVYLCASSLDLWTSAEQYFGPGTRLTVT.

V is TRBV27 and J is TRBJ1-5; maybe TRBD1 (6 bases). The CDR3 is 13 amino acids. Trimming left V 6 bases short and J 4 bases short, with 10 bases between. Germline V gene lookup returns CDR1 MNHEY and CDR2 SMNVEV (reference sequence). The CDR3 DNA reads TGTGCCAGCAGACTACAGGGAAATCAGCCCCAGCATTTT. It encodes CASRLQGNQPQHF.

The rearrangement joins TRBV7-2 to TRBJ1-3; D is possibly TRBD1 (6 bases). Germline loops: CDR1 SGHTA, CDR2 FQGNSA. This CDR3 region has 15 residues. Trimming took 5 bases from V and 2 from J, leaving 13 bases between them. CDR3 nucleotide sequence: TGTGCCAGCAGCCTGGGGGCGGCGGCTGGAAACACCATATATTTT. Its protein product is CASSLGAAAGNTIYF.

J is TRBJ1-6 and V is TRBV7-6, with a weak D call TRBD1 (5 bases). With 2 bases removed from V and 7 bases from J, the gap between germline ends came to 15 bases. CDR1 and CDR2 from the germline V gene are SGHVS and FNYEAQ. The CDR3 covers 16 residues. CDR3 in amino acids: CASSLSPRAGNSPLHF. The CDR3 coding sequence is TGTGCCAGCAGCTTAAGCCCCAGGGCTGGGAATTCACCCCTCCACTTT.

The CDR3, as DNA: TGTGCCACCAGTGACGGACTAGCGGGGTTTAATGAGCAGTTCTTC. It is translated as CATSDGLAGFNEQFF. The gene calls are TRBV24-1 and TRBJ2-1; 12 bases map to TRBD2. The J segment lost 7 bases and the V segment lost 4 bases, leaving 4 bases of the junction unmatched. CDR3 length: 15 residues. The germline V gene encodes CDR1 KGHDR and CDR2 SFDVKD.

The V call is TRBV5-1, the J call TRBJ1-4; 11 bases align to TRBD1. The germline V gene has CDR1 SGHRS and CDR2 YFSETQ. This CDR3 region has 16 residues. Losses at the gene ends were 4 bases for V and 7 bases for J; bases not matched to a gene: 9. CDR3 amino acids: CASSANTGTGGEKLFF. The CDR3 DNA sequence: TGCGCCAGCAGCGCAAATACCGGGACAGGGGGTGAAAAACTGTTTTTT.

The rearrangement joins TRBV20-1 to TRBJ2-5; D unresolved. The CDR3 extends over 11 amino acids. Germline V gene data show CDR1 as DFQATT and CDR2 as SNEGSKA (reference sequence). V lost 6 bases and J lost 7, with 12 bases in between. The CDR3 DNA follows: TGCAGTGCCCCCACCCCCGGGACCCAGTACTTC. Translating gives CSAPTPGTQYF.

This clone was detected only once. This chain links TRBV2 with TRBJ1-2; TRBD1 might be the D (5 bases). Looked up from germline, CDR1 is SNHLY and CDR2 is FYNNEI. V was clipped by 3 bases and J by 7 bases, with 12 bases between them. The CDR3 totals 13 residues. CDR3 nucleotide sequence: TGTGCCAGCAGTGAGAGGGGTACACGTGGCTACACCTTC. Its protein is CASSERGTRGYTF. Using reference TRBV2 and TRBJ1-2 for the parts outside the CDR3, the full variable domain is EPEVTQTPSHQVTQMGQEVILRCVPISNHLYFYWYRQILGQKVEFLVSFYNNEISEKSEIFDDQFSVERPDGSNFTLKIRSTKLEDSAMYFCASSERGTRGYTFGSGTRLTVV.

V gene TRBV27 combines with J gene TRBJ2-1, with 13 nucleotides matching TRBD2. This CDR3 has 18 residues. CDR1 MNHEY and CDR2 SMNVEV come from the germline V gene (reference sequence). The V segment lost 7 bases and the J segment 6 bases; nucleotides outside the gene matches: 15. CDR3 amino acids: CASTRGTSGMGLFNEQFF. The CDR3 nucleotides read TGTGCCAGCACCCGAGGGACTAGCGGGATGGGACTATTCAATGAGCAGTTCTTC.

This chain uses TRBV7-8 with TRBJ2-1, with 12 bases that match TRBD2. The CDR3 length is 16 residues. Germline V gene lookup returns CDR1 SGHVS and CDR2 FQNEAQ. Trimming cost V 5 bases and J 8 bases; bases outside gene matches: 10. CDR3 nucleotides: TGTGCCAGCAGCGTGCGACTAGCGGGAGTCGTCGATGAGCAGTTCTTC. This codes for CASSVRLAGVVDEQFF.

The chain is built from TRBV5-5 and TRBJ1-1; D not resolved. This CDR3 spans 13 amino acids. Germline-derived CDR1 and CDR2 are SGHKS and YYEKEE (reference sequence). The germline V and J ends were trimmed by 4 bases and 2 bases, with 9 bases remaining between them. CDR3 coding DNA: TGTGCCAGCAGCAGAACAGAAAACACTGAAGCTTTCTTT. It translates to CASSRTENTEAFF.

This clone is a singleton in its sample. This rearrangement joins TRBV7-8 to TRBJ1-2; no definite D call. This CDR3 is built from 16 residues. V was trimmed by 1 base and J by 4 bases, leaving 16 bases between them. The germline V gene has CDR1 SGHVS and CDR2 FQNEAQ. The chain's CDR3 is CASSLGGRPDAYGYTF. The CDR3 coding sequence is TGTGCCAGCAGCTTAGGTGGTCGTCCCGATGCCTATGGCTACACCTTC.

DNA for the CDR3: TGTGCCAGCAGTCAGCGGGGACAGGGCCGAACAAGGTGGTTCACTGAAGCTTTCTTT. Protein: CASSQRGQGRTRWFTEAFF. The chain couples TRBV6-6 to TRBJ1-1, with 9 bases matching TRBD1. CDR3 size: 19 residues. With V trimmed by 5 bases and J by 4 bases, 20 bases remained unmatched. The germline gives CDR1 MNHNY, CDR2 SVGAGI (reference sequence).

The chain employs TRBV6-2 or TRBV6-3 and TRBJ2-6; D uncertain. Germline V gene data show CDR1 as MNHEY and CDR2 as SVGEGT. V was pared by 0 bases and J by 2 bases, with 5 bases between. This CDR3 spans 15 amino acids. CDR3 loop: CASSYSLAGANVLTF. CDR3 nucleotide sequence: TGTGCCAGCAGTTACTCGTTAGCTGGGGCCAACGTCCTGACTTTC.

This clone was found once. J is TRBJ1-2 and V is TRBV6-6; 9 nucleotides agree with TRBD1. Looked up from germline, CDR1 is MNHNY and CDR2 is SVGAGI (reference sequence). This CDR3 is 15 amino acids long. The junction had 11 bases not matched to a gene; V was cut back by 5 bases and J by 7 bases. This chain's CDR3 is CASSDPGQGFSGYTF. The CDR3 DNA is TGTGCCAGCAGTGACCCGGGACAGGGATTTAGTGGCTACACCTTC.

The chain has TRBV24-1 and TRBJ2-2; tentative D call: TRBD2 (7 bases). The germline V gene has CDR1 KGHDR and CDR2 SFDVKD. CDR3 length: 17 amino acids. V was shortened by 4 bases and J by 3 bases, with 17 bases between the two germline ends. The CDR3: CATSDRSGGWDTGELFF. CDR3 nucleotide sequence: TGTGCCACCAGTGACCGCTCGGGGGGCTGGGACACCGGGGAGCTGTTTTTT.

CDR3 region: CASRRDLYSNQPQHF. For the CDR3, the DNA is TGTGCCAGCAGAAGGGACCTATATAGCAATCAGCCCCAGCATTTT. The chain joins TRBV6-5 to TRBJ1-5; tentative D call: TRBD1 (5 bases). The CDR3 is 15 amino acids. With 6 bases removed from V and 0 bases from J, the gap between germline ends came to 12 bases. Germline assignment: CDR1 MNHEY and CDR2 SVGAGI.

This rearrangement joins TRBV4-3 to TRBJ1-2, with 9 bases identical to TRBD1. The germline V gene encodes CDR1 LGHNA and CDR2 YSLEER. V gave up 3 bases and J gave up 1 base; unmatched junction bases: 15. CDR3 length: 19 amino acids. As DNA, the CDR3 is TGCGCCAGCAGCCAGGAGGAGGGACAGGGCGTTCGGAATAACTATGGCTACACCTTC. Translation gives CASSQEEGQGVRNNYGYTF.

This sequence joins TRBV2 and TRBJ1-4, with D tentatively TRBD1 (5 bases). V lost 2 bases and J 8 bases, leaving 15 bases between the germline ends. CDR1 is SNHLY and CDR2 is FYNNEI in the germline V gene. This CDR3 is built from 15 residues. The CDR3 region has the DNA TGTGCCAGCAGTGAAATAGTAGGGGTGGGCGAAAAACTGTTTTTT. It yields the protein CASSEIVGVGEKLFF.

The chain carries TRBV27 and TRBJ2-1; no definite D call. The germline V gene has CDR1 MNHEY and CDR2 SMNVEV (reference sequence). The ends were cut back, 6 bases at V and 0 bases at J, with 12 bases in the middle. CDR3 length: 15 amino acids. The CDR3 loop reads CASRISLSSYNEQFF. The CDR3, as DNA: TGTGCCAGCAGGATCTCACTTAGCTCCTACAATGAGCAGTTCTTC.

The chain couples TRBV24-1 to TRBJ2-1; no definite D call. CDR1 and CDR2 from the germline V gene are KGHDR and SFDVKD. This CDR3 has 17 amino acids. Trimming removed 1 base from V and 0 bases from J, with 12 bases in between. The CDR3 reads CATSDFGPQSSYNEQFF. CDR3 DNA: TGTGCCACCAGTGATTTCGGCCCGCAGAGCTCCTACAATGAGCAGTTCTTC.

The chain couples TRBV6-1 to TRBJ2-2; tentative D call: TRBD2 (5 bases). The germline CDR1 and CDR2 sequences are MNHNS and SASEGT. The CDR3 has 15 amino acids. The V and J ends lost 2 bases and 6 bases respectively, with 13 bases between them. CDR3 sequence: CASSERQVGAGELFF. CDR3 DNA: TGTGCCAGCAGTGAACGGCAGGTCGGGGCCGGGGAGCTGTTTTTT.

The rearrangement joins TRBV18 to TRBJ1-3; 7 bases match TRBD1. The CDR3 is 15 amino acids. V shed 0 bases and J 4 bases; nucleotides not matched to a gene: 3. Germline CDR1 and CDR2: KGHSH and LQKENI. DNA of the CDR3: TGTGCCAGCTCACCACCGGGACAGCGGGGAAACACCATATATTTT. Its translation is CASSPPGQRGNTIYF.